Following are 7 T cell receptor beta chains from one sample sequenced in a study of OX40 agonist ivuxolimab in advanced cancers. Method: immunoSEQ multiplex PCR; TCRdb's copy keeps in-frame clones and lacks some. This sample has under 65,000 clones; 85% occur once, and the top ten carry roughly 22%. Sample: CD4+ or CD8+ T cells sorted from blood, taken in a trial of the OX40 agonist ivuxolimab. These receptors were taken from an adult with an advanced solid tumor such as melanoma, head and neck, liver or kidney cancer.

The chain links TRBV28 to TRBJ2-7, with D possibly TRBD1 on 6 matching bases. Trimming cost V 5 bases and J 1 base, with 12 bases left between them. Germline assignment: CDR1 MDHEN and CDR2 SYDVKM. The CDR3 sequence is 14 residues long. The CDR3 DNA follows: TGTGCCAGCAGTAAACGGGACACTTCCTACGAGCAGTACTTC. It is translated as CASSKRDTSYEQYF.

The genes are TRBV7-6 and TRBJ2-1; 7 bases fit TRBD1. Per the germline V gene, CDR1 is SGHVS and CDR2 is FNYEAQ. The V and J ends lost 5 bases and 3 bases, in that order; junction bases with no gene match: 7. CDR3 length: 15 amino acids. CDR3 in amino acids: CASSPYRGVYNEQFF. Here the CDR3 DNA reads TGTGCCAGCAGCCCTTACAGGGGCGTCTACAATGAGCAGTTCTTC.

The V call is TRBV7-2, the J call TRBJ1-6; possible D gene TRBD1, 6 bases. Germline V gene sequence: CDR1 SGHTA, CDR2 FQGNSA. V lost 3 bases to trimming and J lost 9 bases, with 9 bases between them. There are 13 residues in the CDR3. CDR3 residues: CASSFMGASPLHF. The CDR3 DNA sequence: TGTGCCAGCAGCTTTATGGGGGCTTCACCCCTCCACTTT. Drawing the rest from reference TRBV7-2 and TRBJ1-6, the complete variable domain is GAGVSQSPSNKVTEKGKDVELRCDPISGHTALYWYRQSLGQGLEFLIYFQGNSAPDKSGLPSDRFSAERTGGSVSTLTIQRTQQEDSAVYLCASSFMGASPLHFGNGTRLTVT.

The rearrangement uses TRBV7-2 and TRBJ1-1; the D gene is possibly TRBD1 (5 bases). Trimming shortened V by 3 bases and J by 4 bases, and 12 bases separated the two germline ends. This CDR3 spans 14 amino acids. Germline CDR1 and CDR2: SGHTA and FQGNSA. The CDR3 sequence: CASSLRGRGTEAFF. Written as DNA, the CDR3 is TGTGCCAGCAGCTTGAGGGGTAGAGGCACTGAAGCTTTCTTT. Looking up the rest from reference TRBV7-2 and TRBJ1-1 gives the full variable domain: GAGVSQSPSNKVTEKGKDVELRCDPISGHTALYWYRQSLGQGLEFLIYFQGNSAPDKSGLPSDRFSAERTGGSVSTLTIQRTQQEDSAVYLCASSLRGRGTEAFFGQGTRLTVV.

The CDR3 DNA reads TGTGCCAGCAGCCTACCGAGGACAGGGGGCCGCACAGATACGCAGTATTTT. Amino acids: CASSLPRTGGRTDTQYF. This rearrangement joins TRBV7-9 to TRBJ2-3; 11 bases match TRBD1. Per germline, CDR1 SEHNR and CDR2 FQNEAQ (reference sequence). The CDR3 covers 17 residues. The J segment lost 1 base and the V segment lost 5 bases, leaving 8 bases of the junction unmatched.

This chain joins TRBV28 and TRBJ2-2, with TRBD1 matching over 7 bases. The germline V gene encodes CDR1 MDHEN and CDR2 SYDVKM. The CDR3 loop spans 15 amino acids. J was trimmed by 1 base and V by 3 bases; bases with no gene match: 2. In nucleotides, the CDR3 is TGTGCCAGCAGTTTCCGGGACAGGAACACCGGGGAGCTGTTTTTT. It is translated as CASSFRDRNTGELFF.

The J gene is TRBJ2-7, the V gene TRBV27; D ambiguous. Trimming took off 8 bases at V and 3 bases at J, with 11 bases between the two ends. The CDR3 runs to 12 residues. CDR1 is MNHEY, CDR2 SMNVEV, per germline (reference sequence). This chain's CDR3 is CASLSGSYEQYV. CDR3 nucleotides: TGTGCCAGCCTATCCGGAAGCTACGAGCAGTACGTC.